What follows are 23 T cell receptor beta chains derived from one specimen sequenced in a study of cytomegalovirus exposure and HLA in healthy donors. The protocol was immunoSEQ multiplex PCR, while the TCRdb copy is restricted to in-frame clones and leaves out a portion. The table shows over 120,000 clones, with just under 90% occurring only once. What was sequenced was PBMCs. The receptors come from a woman aged 30 to 39 in good health and CMV-seropositive.

This clone was observed once. The chain employs TRBV10-3 and TRBJ2-7; D is possibly TRBD2 (6 bases). Germline V gene data show CDR1 as ENHRY and CDR2 as SYGVKD. The ends were cut back, 5 bases at V and 3 bases at J, with 11 bases in the middle. This CDR3 has 13 amino acids. CDR3 loop: CAISRGTNYEQYF. DNA of the CDR3: TGTGCCATCAGTCGGGGGACGAACTACGAGCAGTACTTC.

V and J are TRBV5-1 and TRBJ1-5; 7 nucleotides line up with TRBD1. The J segment lost 5 bases and the V segment lost 0 bases, leaving 5 bases of the junction unmatched. CDR3 size: 15 residues. The germline V gene has CDR1 SGHRS and CDR2 YFSETQ. The CDR3 sequence: CASSLEPDRDQPQHF. CDR3 nucleotides: TGCGCCAGCAGCTTGGAACCCGACAGGGATCAGCCCCAGCATTTT.

This clone occurred once. CDR3 DNA sequence: TGTGCCAGCATCCGTCAGGGTACAGATACGCAGTATTTT. The encoded protein is CASIRQGTDTQYF. This rearrangement joins TRBV2 to TRBJ2-3, with a tentative D call TRBD1 (5 bases). The CDR3 is 13 amino acids. Germline CDR1 and CDR2: SNHLY and FYNNEI. V was pared by 7 bases and J by 3 bases, with 11 bases between.

This chain joins TRBV5-5 and TRBJ1-4, with D unresolved. In germline, CDR1 is SGHKS, CDR2 YYEKEE (reference sequence). The V end was cut by 4 bases, the J end by 0 bases, with 4 bases between. CDR3 length equals 13 residues. The DNA of the CDR3 is TGTGCCAGCAGCCCCTCAACTAATGAAAAACTGTTTTTT. Protein product: CASSPSTNEKLFF.

The chain joins TRBV27 to TRBJ2-2; a weak D match, TRBD1 (6 bases). Looked up from germline, CDR1 is MNHEY and CDR2 is SMNVEV (reference sequence). V was clipped by 1 base and J by 0 bases, with 9 bases between them. CDR3 length equals 16 residues. CDR3 region: CASSLLGAPNTGELFF. The CDR3 DNA reads as TGTGCCAGCAGTTTATTGGGGGCTCCGAACACCGGGGAGCTGTTTTTT.

The V call is TRBV5-1, the J call TRBJ2-1, with D unresolved. Germline lookup yields CDR1 SGHRS and CDR2 YFSETQ. The CDR3 is 12 amino acids. V was pared by 2 bases and J by 4 bases, with 4 bases between. This CDR3 is CASSFSYNEQFF. In DNA form, the CDR3 reads TGCGCCAGCAGCTTCTCGTACAATGAGCAGTTCTTC.

This clone was seen a handful of times. This chain uses TRBV6-6 with TRBJ1-6; weak D call: TRBD1 (6 bases). Germline V gene data show CDR1 as MNHNY and CDR2 as SVGAGI (reference sequence). The CDR3 extends over 12 amino acids. Trimming left V 4 bases short and J 15 bases short, with 13 bases between. CDR3 coding DNA: TGTGCCAGCAGTTCCGAAACAGGGATCCTCCACTTT. Its protein is CASSSETGILHF.

The chain joins TRBV5-6 to TRBJ2-5, with 8 bases fitting TRBD1. This CDR3 has 13 amino acids. V shed 4 bases, J shed 5 bases, and the junction held 4 bases outside the gene matches. CDR1 SGHDT and CDR2 YYEEEE come from the germline V gene. CDR3 region: CASSETGAETQYF. CDR3 nucleotide sequence: TGTGCCAGCAGCGAGACAGGGGCGGAGACCCAGTACTTC. Filled out from reference TRBV5-6 and TRBJ2-5, the complete variable domain reads DAGVTQSPTHLIKTRGQQVTLRCSPKSGHDTVSWYQQALGQGPQFIFQYYEEEERQRGNFPDRFSGHQFPNYSSELNVNALLLGDSALYLCASSETGAETQYFGPGTRLLVL.

The chain joins TRBV5-6 to TRBJ2-6, with a weak D call TRBD1 (5 bases). Germline CDR1 reads SGHDT; CDR2 reads YYEEEE. V lost 2 bases and J lost 3, with 6 bases in between. This CDR3 has 14 residues. CDR3 region: CASSLGVGANVLTF. The CDR3 nucleotides are TGTGCCAGCAGCTTAGGGGTTGGGGCCAACGTCCTGACTTTC.

The chain couples TRBV27 to TRBJ2-5; perhaps TRBD1 as D (6 bases). The length of the CDR3 is 15 residues. The germline gives CDR1 MNHEY, CDR2 SMNVEV (reference sequence). Trimming cost V 6 bases and J 2 bases, with 16 bases left between them. Here the CDR3 reads CASRATGTPQETQYF. CDR3 DNA: TGTGCCAGCAGAGCTACCGGGACACCGCAAGAGACCCAGTACTTC.

V and J are TRBV5-8 and TRBJ2-5; TRBD2 matches at 16 bases. Germline CDR1 SGHTS, CDR2 YDEGEE. The CDR3 spans 17 residues. J was trimmed by 5 bases and V by 4 bases; bases with no gene match: 8. The CDR3 loop reads CASSPGTSGGAGETQYF. CDR3 DNA sequence: TGTGCCAGCAGCCCCGGGACTAGCGGGGGGGCCGGGGAGACCCAGTACTTC.

The rearrangement joins TRBV11-2 to TRBJ2-5; 8 bases fit TRBD2. Germline assignment: CDR1 SGHAT and CDR2 FQNNGV. The V gene end was trimmed by 1 base and the J gene end by 5 bases; junction bases not matched to a gene: 6. The CDR3 consists of 15 residues. In DNA, the CDR3 is TGTGCCAGCAGCTTAGGCAGGACTAGCACGGAGACCCAGTACTTC. Residues: CASSLGRTSTETQYF. Using reference TRBV11-2 and TRBJ2-5 for the parts outside the CDR3, the full variable domain is EAGVAQSPRYKIIEKRQSVAFWCNPISGHATLYWYQQILGQGPKLLIQFQNNGVVDDSQLPKDRFSAERLKGVDSTLKIQPAKLEDSAVYLCASSLGRTSTETQYFGPGTRLLVL.

V and J are TRBV2 and TRBJ2-5; 7 bases fit TRBD2. The CDR3 consists of 16 residues. CDR1 and CDR2 (germline): SNHLY, FYNNEI. Trimming took 8 bases from V and 3 from J; bases not matched to a gene: 15. The DNA of the CDR3 is TGTGCCAGCCCGGGGTGGGAGGGGTTTGAGGAAGAGACCCAGTACTTC. Translating gives CASPGWEGFEEETQYF. Full variable domain (rest looked up from reference TRBV2 and TRBJ2-5): EPEVTQTPSHQVTQMGQEVILRCVPISNHLYFYWYRQILGQKVEFLVSFYNNEISEKSEIFDDQFSVERPDGSNFTLKIRSTKLEDSAMYFCASPGWEGFEEETQYFGPGTRLLVL.

The table lists this clone with a count of one. The CDR3 loop is CASSLFSSIQYF. CDR3 nucleotides: TGTGCCAGCAGTTTATTCAGTTCGATACAGTACTTC. The chain links TRBV28 to TRBJ2-5; D not certain. In germline, CDR1 is MDHEN, CDR2 SYDVKM. The germline V and J ends were trimmed by 1 base and 11 bases, with 11 bases remaining between them. This CDR3 has 12 amino acids.

The rearrangement uses TRBV14 and TRBJ2-2; TRBD1 aligns across 8 bases. Germline CDR1 reads SGHDN; CDR2 reads FVKESK. The CDR3 totals 15 residues. V gave up 4 bases and J gave up 4 bases; unmatched junction bases: 5. CDR3 nucleotides: TGTGCCAGCAGCCCCGGGACAGGCCGCACCGGGGAGCTGTTTTTT. Residues: CASSPGTGRTGELFF.

This chain uses TRBV5-1 with TRBJ2-3, with D tentatively TRBD2 (5 bases). Looked up from germline, CDR1 is SGHRS and CDR2 is YFSETQ. This CDR3 region has 17 residues. Trimming stripped 0 bases from V and 0 bases from J, with 14 bases between. The CDR3 protein is CASSLAGPSLSTDTQYF. The DNA for the CDR3 is TGCGCCAGCAGCTTGGCCGGGCCTAGCCTTAGCACAGATACGCAGTATTTT.

The rearrangement uses TRBV6-5 and TRBJ2-7; the D gene is possibly TRBD2 (6 bases). V was pared by 6 bases and J by 2 bases, with 17 bases between. The germline V gene has CDR1 MNHEY and CDR2 SVGAGI. The CDR3 runs to 15 residues. The DNA of the CDR3 is TGTGCCAGCAGCCCGGTGGGGGGAGGAACCTACGAGCAGTACTTC. Its protein product is CASSPVGGGTYEQYF.

The chain joins TRBV28 to TRBJ2-3; 12 bases fit TRBD2. Germline loops: CDR1 MDHEN, CDR2 SYDVKM. This CDR3 has 17 residues. Trimming removed 7 bases from V and 0 bases from J; junction bases left unmatched: 8. The CDR3 sequence is CASKRFGLAGSTDTQYF. Written as DNA, the CDR3 is TGTGCCAGCAAAAGGTTCGGACTAGCGGGGAGCACAGATACGCAGTATTTT.

Here the CDR3 DNA reads TGCGCCAGCAGCCTCTTGACGGACAGCTACGAGCAGTACTTC. Translated: CASSLLTDSYEQYF. This chain connects TRBV5-1 to TRBJ2-7; possibly TRBD1 for D (6 bases). Trimming left V 4 bases short and J 3 bases short, with 14 bases between. Germline CDR1 and CDR2: SGHRS and YFSETQ. The CDR3 extends over 14 amino acids.

The chain carries TRBV28 and TRBJ2-7, with TRBD2 matching over 12 bases. This CDR3 is 17 amino acids long. V shed 3 bases, J shed 2 bases, and the junction held 8 bases outside the gene matches. Germline V gene lookup returns CDR1 MDHEN and CDR2 SYDVKM. As DNA, the CDR3 is TGTGCCAGCAGTTTGGTTAGACTAGCGGGGGATCCCTACGAGCAGTACTTC. Translation gives CASSLVRLAGDPYEQYF.

V is TRBV7-6 and J is TRBJ2-7, with D tentatively TRBD1 (6 bases). V lost 3 bases, J lost 2 bases, and 11 bases lay in between. Germline V gives CDR1 SGHVS, CDR2 FNYEAQ. The CDR3 is 14 amino acids. The CDR3 loop reads CASSFLQGPYEQYF. CDR3 in DNA: TGTGCCAGCAGCTTTTTGCAGGGGCCCTACGAGCAGTACTTC.

The chain employs TRBV5-1 and TRBJ2-1; possibly TRBD2 for D (6 bases). V was clipped by 0 bases and J by 5 bases, with 12 bases between them. Germline V CDR1 and CDR2: SGHRS, YFSETQ. The CDR3 contains 15 residues. The CDR3: CASSLALVADNEQFF. DNA of the CDR3: TGCGCCAGCAGCTTGGCCTTGGTAGCGGACAATGAGCAGTTCTTC.

This clone came up once. This rearrangement joins TRBV7-3 to TRBJ2-3, with 8 bases that match TRBD1. Germline V CDR1 and CDR2: SGHTA, FQGTGA. Trimming took 4 bases from V and 1 from J; bases not matched to a gene: 4. The CDR3 is 15 residues long. The CDR3 region is CASSSRGRGTDTQYF. As DNA, the CDR3 is TGTGCCAGCAGCTCCAGGGGGCGGGGCACAGATACGCAGTATTTT. Filled out from reference TRBV7-3 and TRBJ2-3, the complete variable domain reads GAGVSQTPSNKVTEKGKYVELRCDPISGHTALYWYRQSLGQGPEFLIYFQGTGAADDSGLPNDRFFAVRPEGSVSTLKIQRTERGDSAVYLCASSSRGRGTDTQYFGPGTRLTVL.